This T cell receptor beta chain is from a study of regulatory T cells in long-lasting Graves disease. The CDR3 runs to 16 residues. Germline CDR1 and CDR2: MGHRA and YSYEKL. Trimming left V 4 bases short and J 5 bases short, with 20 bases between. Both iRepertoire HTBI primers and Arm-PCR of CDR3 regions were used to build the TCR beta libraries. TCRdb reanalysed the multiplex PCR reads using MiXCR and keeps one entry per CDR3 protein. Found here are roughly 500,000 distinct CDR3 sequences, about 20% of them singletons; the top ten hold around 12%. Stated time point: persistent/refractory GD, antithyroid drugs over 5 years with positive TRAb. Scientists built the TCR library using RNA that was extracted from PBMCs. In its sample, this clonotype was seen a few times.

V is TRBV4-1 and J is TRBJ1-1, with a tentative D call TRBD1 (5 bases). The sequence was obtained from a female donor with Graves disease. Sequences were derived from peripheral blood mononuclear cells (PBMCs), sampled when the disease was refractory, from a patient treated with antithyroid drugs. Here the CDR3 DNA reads TGCGCCAGCAGCCCCGTGGGGGTGGGAAAGGTGACTGAAGCTTTCTTT. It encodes CASSPVGVGKVTEAFF.